The source of this TCR beta chain is a study of PD-L1 blockade in urothelial cancer. Study at large: Male sex and bladder-origin urothelial cancer were recorded for about 90% of the roughly 29 patients. Analyzed time points were 3 weeks (second dose) and 6 weeks after therapy began.

Method: immunoSEQ multiplex PCR; TCRdb's copy keeps in-frame clones and lacks some. The table records about 87,000 clones, roughly 89% of them present only once. The time point was: pretreatment peripheral blood. CDR1 WNHNN and CDR2 SYGVQD come from the germline V gene (reference sequence). The CDR3 sequence is 16 residues long. The V gene end was trimmed by 7 bases and the J gene end by 4 bases; junction bases not matched to a gene: 13. The source was PBMCs, collected around atezolizumab (anti-PD-L1) treatment. This clonotype was sampled from a man between 60 and 70 years old with urothelial cancer. The rearrangement links TRBV10-1 to TRBJ1-5; 7 nucleotides align to TRBD1. The CDR3 loop reads CASTPRRDRPNQPQHF. In DNA form, the CDR3 reads TGCGCCAGCACACCGCGCCGGGACAGACCTAATCAGCCCCAGCATTTT.